The rows below give T cell receptor beta chains drawn from one sample of a study of cytomegalovirus exposure and HLA in healthy donors. TCRdb keeps only in-frame clones here, not all; method: immunoSEQ multiplex PCR. The sample holds fewer than 150,000 clones, about 69% seen once. The sequenced sample was PBMCs. The receptors originated from a man younger than 40 in good health and CMV-seronegative. Both conserved end residues are part of each CDR3. The D gene is left open where the match is weak. Clone size, where shown, is once, few, many, or a class for clones that have expanded.

TRBJ2-3	TRBV30	.	.	CAWSEGAGSTDTQYF	TGTGCCTGGAGTGAAGGGGCGGGAAGCACAGATACGCAGTATTTT
TRBJ2-7	TRBV5-1	TRBD2	medium-sized	CASSLAASGSSDEQYF	TGCGCCAGCAGCTTGGCCGCTAGCGGGAGTTCAGACGAGCAGTACTTC
TRBJ2-2	TRBV5-1	TRBD2	.	CASRTSGDGTGELFF	TGCGCCAGCAGGACTAGCGGCGATGGCACCGGGGAGCTGTTTTTT
TRBJ1-3	TRBV9	.	few	CASSSLNTIYF	TGTGCCAGCAGCTCCTTAAACACCATATATTTT
TRBJ1-6	TRBV30	.	.	CAWSAGRVYNSPLHF	TGTGCCTGGAGTGCCGGCCGGGTATACAATTCACCCCTCCACTTT
TRBJ2-7	TRBV9	TRBD2	few	CASSPSGGIYEQYF	TGTGCCAGCAGCCCTAGCGGGGGAATCTACGAGCAGTACTTC
TRBJ2-6	TRBV28	.	few	CASSFISQTGANVLTF	TGTGCCAGCAGTTTTATCTCGCAGACTGGGGCCAACGTCCTGACTTTC
TRBJ2-1	TRBV27	TRBD2	.	CASSLSSGYSYNEQFF	TGTGCCAGCAGTTTATCTAGCGGGTACTCCTACAATGAGCAGTTCTTC
TRBJ2-7	TRBV5-6	.	.	CASSSGEEQYF	TGTGCCAGCAGCTCGGGGGAGGAGCAGTACTTC
TRBJ2-7	TRBV29-1	.	.	CSALPPSYEQYF	TGCAGCGCCCTACCACCCTCCTACGAGCAGTACTTC
TRBJ2-2	TRBV6-1	.	.	CASIPQVTRELFF	TGTGCCAGCATCCCGCAGGTGACAAGGGAGCTGTTTTTT
TRBJ2-7	TRBV29-1	TRBD1	few	CSGVSGQGASEQYF	TGCAGCGGAGTTTCGGGACAGGGGGCTTCCGAGCAGTACTTC
TRBJ1-5	TRBV28	.	.	CASSSGNQPQHF	TGTGCCAGCAGTTCGGGAAATCAGCCCCAGCATTTT
TRBJ1-2	TRBV20-1	.	.	CRSNYGYTF	TGCCGGAGTAACTATGGCTACACCTTC
TRBJ2-7	TRBV27	TRBD2	.	CASSFGLAGAEQYF	TGTGCCAGCAGTTTTGGACTAGCGGGAGCCGAGCAGTACTTC
TRBJ1-2	TRBV25-1	.	.	CASSEWLRGPNYGYTF	TGTGCCAGCAGTGAATGGCTACGAGGGCCTAACTATGGCTACACCTTC
TRBJ2-7	TRBV19	.	.	CASSITSSYEQYF	TGTGCCAGTAGTATTACGAGCTCCTACGAGCAGTACTTC
TRBJ1-6	TRBV9	TRBD1	.	CASSVVPGQGNSPLHF	TGTGCCAGCAGCGTAGTTCCCGGACAGGGGAATTCACCCCTCCACTTT
TRBJ2-2	TRBV6-5	TRBD1	.	CASSYPTGTPRELFF	TGTGCCAGCAGTTACCCGACAGGGACCCCCAGGGAGCTGTTTTTT
TRBJ2-7	TRBV11-3	.	.	CASSARDSPSYEQYF	TGTGCCAGCAGCGCCCGAGATAGCCCATCCTACGAGCAGTACTTC
TRBJ1-4	TRBV7-8	.	once	CASSSRAATNEKLFF	TGTGCCAGCAGCTCGAGGGCCGCAACTAATGAAAAACTGTTTTTT
TRBJ2-1	TRBV30	TRBD1	once	CAFDRGFDNEQFF	TGTGCCTTCGACAGGGGTTTCGACAATGAGCAGTTCTTC
TRBJ2-7	TRBV4-2	TRBD2	.	CASSPQTSGGVYEQYF	TGTGCCAGCAGCCCCCAAACTAGCGGGGGCGTCTACGAGCAGTACTTC
TRBJ1-2	TRBV15	.	.	CATSRVVQGSKGYTF	TGTGCCACCAGCAGAGTAGTGCAGGGGTCGAAAGGCTACACCTTC
TRBJ1-2	TRBV7-8	.	.	CASSLDHRQAYGYTF	TGTGCCAGCAGCTTAGACCACCGACAAGCCTATGGCTACACCTTC
TRBJ2-2	TRBV7-9	.	.	CASSLTSPNTGELFF	TGTGCCAGCAGCTTAACCAGTCCGAACACCGGGGAGCTGTTTTTT
TRBJ2-1	TRBV7-2	.	.	CASSLGYGGTDNEQFF	TGTGCCAGCAGCCTGGGGTACGGGGGAACAGACAATGAGCAGTTCTTC
TRBJ2-7	TRBV9	.	.	CASSAEGLTSPYEQYF	TGTGCCAGCAGCGCCGAAGGACTAACAAGTCCCTACGAGCAGTACTTC
TRBJ1-6	TRBV18	TRBD1	.	CASSSSQGGNSPLHF	TGTGCCAGCTCATCCTCTCAGGGGGGTAATTCACCCCTCCACTTT
TRBJ1-5	TRBV7-2	.	.	CASSLARSNQPQHF	TGTGCCAGCAGCTTAGCGAGGAGCAATCAGCCCCAGCATTTT
TRBJ2-3	TRBV10-3	.	few	CAISRLGTVTDTQYF	TGTGCCATCAGCCGACTAGGGACAGTCACAGATACGCAGTATTTT
TRBJ2-5	TRBV7-2	.	.	CASSLGVMETQYF	TGTGCCAGCAGCTTAGGAGTCATGGAGACCCAGTACTTC
TRBJ1-2	TRBV5-6	TRBD1	.	CASSLPGTGNYGYTF	TGTGCCAGCAGCTTGCCGGGGACAGGGAATTATGGCTACACCTTC
TRBJ1-5	TRBV23-1	.	few	CASSHQRGPRGDNQPQHF	TGCGCCAGCAGTCACCAAAGGGGTCCCAGGGGAGACAATCAGCCCCAGCATTTT
TRBJ1-2	TRBV30	.	.	CAWSFPDRYYGYTF	TGTGCCTGGAGCTTTCCAGACAGGTACTATGGCTACACCTTC
TRBJ1-1	TRBV30	.	.	CAWGRGPLNTEAFF	TGTGCCTGGGGGCGTGGGCCGTTGAACACTGAAGCTTTCTTT
TRBJ1-4	TRBV2	.	.	CASGGTGGEKLFF	TGTGCCAGCGGGGGCACGGGTGGCGAAAAACTGTTTTTT
TRBJ2-7	TRBV28	TRBD1	few	CASRTRDSVNF	TGTGCCAGCAGAACCCGGGACAGCGTTAACTTC
TRBJ1-5	TRBV19	.	.	CASSIFEQLSNQPQHF	TGTGCCAGTAGTATTTTTGAACAGTTAAGCAATCAGCCCCAGCATTTT
TRBJ2-1	TRBV27	TRBD2	.	CASSLRAGAGVENEQFF	TGTGCCAGCAGTTTAAGGGCGGGAGCGGGAGTGGAGAATGAGCAGTTCTTC
TRBJ2-3	TRBV6-4	TRBD1	.	CASTDGTGGTDKKYF	TGTGCCAGCACTGACGGGACAGGGGGCACAGATAAGAAGTATTTT
TRBJ1-1	TRBV16	TRBD1	.	CASSQSTGAPTAFF	TGTGCCAGCAGCCAATCCACAGGGGCCCCTACGGCTTTCTTT
TRBJ1-1	TRBV6-5	TRBD1	.	CASSSGTVEDTEAFF	TGTGCCAGCAGTTCCGGGACAGTGGAGGACACTGAAGCTTTCTTT
TRBJ2-1	TRBV12-1	.	.	CASSRTGPEQFF	TGTGCCAGCAGCCGGACAGGGCCTGAGCAGTTCTTC
TRBJ1-1	TRBV6-6	.	few	CASSYPEGEVMAFF	TGTGCCAGCAGTTACCCCGAGGGGGAAGTCATGGCTTTCTTT
TRBJ2-3	TRBV4-1	.	.	CASSQVYIEPTDTQYF	TGCGCCAGCAGCCAAGTTTATATTGAGCCCACAGATACGCAGTATTTT